The source of this T cell receptor (beta chain) is a study of blood T cell repertoires in COVID-19. Clones were sequenced by immunoSEQ multiplex PCR, and TCRdb holds only the in-frame ones, with some missing. The data hold some 330,000 clones, with over 75% observed a single time. Donors in Cohort 3 counted as recovered after two negative PCRs, clearance, or symptom resolution. Germline loops: CDR1 MRHNA, CDR2 SNTAGT. With V trimmed by 5 bases and J by 4 bases, 6 bases remained unmatched. The length of the CDR3 is 15 residues. The sequence derives from a man aged 25-45 years who had recovered from COVID-19. This chain joins TRBV6-4 and TRBJ1-2, with 11 bases lining up with TRBD1. The sequenced sample consisted of PBMCs or T cells enriched from blood (not recorded which). The CDR3 is CASSPLGQGAYGYTF. The CDR3 nucleotides are TGTGCCAGCAGTCCGCTAGGACAGGGGGCCTATGGCTACACCTTC.